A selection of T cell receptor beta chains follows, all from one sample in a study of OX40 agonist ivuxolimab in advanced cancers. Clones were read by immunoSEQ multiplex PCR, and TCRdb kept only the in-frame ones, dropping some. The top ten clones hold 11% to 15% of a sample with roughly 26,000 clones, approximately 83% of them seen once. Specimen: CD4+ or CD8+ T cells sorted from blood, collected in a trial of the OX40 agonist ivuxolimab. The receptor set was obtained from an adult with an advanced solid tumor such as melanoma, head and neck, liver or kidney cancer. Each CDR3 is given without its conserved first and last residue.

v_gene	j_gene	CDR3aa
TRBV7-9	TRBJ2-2	ASSLWRGGDTGELF
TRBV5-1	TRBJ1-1	ASRNLGGQGEAEAF
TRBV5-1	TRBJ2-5	ASSLSTAQETQY
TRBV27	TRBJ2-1	ASSSTSGGYNEQF
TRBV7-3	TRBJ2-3	ASSLNQQGTDTQY
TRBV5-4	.	ASSIDPEGFNEQY
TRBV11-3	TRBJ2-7	ASSFFGPGLD
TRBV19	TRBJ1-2	ASSIHSDLGYGYT
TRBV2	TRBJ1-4	ASSEREGRGEKLF
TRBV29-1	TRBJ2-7	SVESQGDEQY
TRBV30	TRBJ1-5	AWRPDSNQPQH
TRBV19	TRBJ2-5	ASSKGARLQETQY
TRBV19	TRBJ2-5	ASSRLDQETQY
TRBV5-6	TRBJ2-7	ASSPSGWQPSYEQY
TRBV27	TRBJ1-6	ASRAGLHNSPLH
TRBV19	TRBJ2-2	ASRIGGANTGELF
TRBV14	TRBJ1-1	ASSQAGRYTEAF
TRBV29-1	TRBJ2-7	SVVGAVRGLYEQY
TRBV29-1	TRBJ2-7	SAQRDRVTYEQY
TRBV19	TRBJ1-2	ASSIDLSAGANYGYT
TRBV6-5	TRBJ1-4	ASTPILGEKLF
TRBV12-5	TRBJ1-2	ASGLATTGTSGYT
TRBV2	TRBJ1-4	ASSRRATNEKLF
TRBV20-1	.	SATGEYEQY
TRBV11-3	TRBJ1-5	ASSLGQVNQPQH
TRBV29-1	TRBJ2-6	SAETVGQGANGANVLT
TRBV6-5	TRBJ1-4	ASSEGGLNEKLF
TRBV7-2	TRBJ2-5	ASSLRGGRGETQY
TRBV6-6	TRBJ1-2	ASSPGQRNYGYT
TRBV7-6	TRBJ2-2	ASTFQEGANTAGELF
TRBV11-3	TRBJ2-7	ASSLDRIKKPGRCPYEQY
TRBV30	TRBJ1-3	AWGTGTGHLTGNTIY
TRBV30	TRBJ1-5	AWSSGPNQPQH
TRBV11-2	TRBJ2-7	ASSLKLDGTYEQY
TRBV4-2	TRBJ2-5	ASRGSSGGAETQY
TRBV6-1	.	ASSGAGPPNEQY
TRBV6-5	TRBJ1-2	ASYPTGVVYGYT
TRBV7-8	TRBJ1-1	ASSTRTGGDTEAF
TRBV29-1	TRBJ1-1	SVRVKDTEAF
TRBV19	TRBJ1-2	ASSIPGQGANYGYT
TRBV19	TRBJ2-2	ASKNSGGPGELF
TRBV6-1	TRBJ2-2	ASSEEGGSGGANTGELF
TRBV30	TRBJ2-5	ASGSQETQY
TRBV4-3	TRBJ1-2	ASSQGRTGYT